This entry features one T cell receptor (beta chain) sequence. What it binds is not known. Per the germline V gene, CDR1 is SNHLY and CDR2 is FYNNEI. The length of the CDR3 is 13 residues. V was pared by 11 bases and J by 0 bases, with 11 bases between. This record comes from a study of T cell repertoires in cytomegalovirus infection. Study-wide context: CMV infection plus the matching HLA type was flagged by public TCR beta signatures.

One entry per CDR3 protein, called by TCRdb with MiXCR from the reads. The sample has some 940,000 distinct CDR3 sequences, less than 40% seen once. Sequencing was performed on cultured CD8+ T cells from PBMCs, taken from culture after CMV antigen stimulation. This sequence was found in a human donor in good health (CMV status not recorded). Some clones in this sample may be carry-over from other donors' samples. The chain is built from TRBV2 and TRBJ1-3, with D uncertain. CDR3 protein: CAGLYYSGNTIYF. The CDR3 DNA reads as TGTGCCGGCCTATACTACTCTGGAAACACCATATATTTT.